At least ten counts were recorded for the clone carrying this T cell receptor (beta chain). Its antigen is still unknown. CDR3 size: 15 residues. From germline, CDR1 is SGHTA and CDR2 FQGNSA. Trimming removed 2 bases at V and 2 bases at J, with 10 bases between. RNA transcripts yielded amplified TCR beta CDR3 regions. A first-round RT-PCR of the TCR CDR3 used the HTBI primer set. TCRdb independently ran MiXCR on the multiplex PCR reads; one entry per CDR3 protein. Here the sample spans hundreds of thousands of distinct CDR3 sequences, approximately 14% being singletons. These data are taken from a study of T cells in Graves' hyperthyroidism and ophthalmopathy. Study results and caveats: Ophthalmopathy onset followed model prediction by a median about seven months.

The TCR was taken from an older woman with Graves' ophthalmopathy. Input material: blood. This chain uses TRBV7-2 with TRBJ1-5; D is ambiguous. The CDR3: CASSLTRGGNQPQHF. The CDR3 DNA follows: TGTGCCAGCAGCTTAACGCGAGGTGGCAATCAGCCCCAGCATTTT.